This TCR beta chain was found in a study of blood T cells in healthy people across ages. Study-wide background: About one barcoded TCR beta cDNA was captured per two T cells.

A second about 7 to 12 cycle PCR used barcoded and J-beta primers. Every sample gave at least 2.5 million paired-end reads containing CDR3. TCRdb called the 5' RACE reads again in MiXCR, with one record for every CDR3 protein. The sample contains over a million distinct CDR3 sequences, around 43% of which appear only once. Notes on this clonotype: Its antigen is not identified.

This CDR3 has 14 residues. After removal of 5 bases from V and 2 bases from J, the junction contained 4 bases not matched to a gene. CDR1 and CDR2 (germline): SGHAT, FQNNGV. Study outcomes and limitations: A strong correlation was seen between TCR beta diversity and naive T cell percentage. While age rose, TCR beta diversity per million T cells dropped in a roughly linear way.

Sequencing was done on a sample of blood. The rearrangement joins TRBV11-2 to TRBJ2-5, with 8 bases lining up with TRBD2. The receptor was isolated from a woman aged 55-70 years in good health. CDR3 loop: CASSPPGGQETQYF. The CDR3 DNA is TGTGCCAGCAGCCCCCCGGGGGGGCAAGAGACCCAGTACTTC.